The 21 T cell receptor beta chains listed next were all sequenced from one sample in a study of glioma-infiltrating T cells. Using RNA template, CDR3s of TCR alpha and beta were amplified with iRepertoire arm-PCR. TCRdb fed the multiplex PCR reads into MiXCR, producing one record per CDR3 protein. The sample holds 150,000 to 200,000 distinct CDR3 sequences, around 42% seen once. Material for sequencing was glioma tissue, nonneoplastic brain tissue, or PBMCs (not recorded which). The receptors come from a human donor with low-grade glioma or glioblastoma, undergoing nonglioma brain surgery, or in good health (not recorded which).

This rearrangement joins TRBV5-1 to TRBJ2-1; 8 bases fit TRBD2. V lost 4 bases to trimming and J lost 10 bases; unmatched junction nucleotides: 10. Per germline, CDR1 SGHRS and CDR2 YFSETQ. The CDR3 length is 14 residues. In nucleotides, the CDR3 is TGCGCCAGCAGCGAACCGGGACTAGAGAGAGAGCAGTTCTTC. Its protein is CASSEPGLEREQFF. The variable domain in full, with the rest retrieved from reference TRBV5-1 and TRBJ2-1, is KAGVTQTPRYLIKTRGQQVTLSCSPISGHRSVSWYQQTPGQGLQFLFEYFSETQRNKGNFPGRFSGRQFSNSRSEMNVSTLELGDSALYLCASSEPGLEREQFFGPGTRLTVL.

Many counts were recorded for this clonotype. The chain carries TRBV2 and TRBJ1-1; perhaps TRBD1 as D (5 bases). Between the trimmed V and J ends, which lost 3 bases and 1 base, there was a span of 12 bases. Germline V lookup: CDR1 SNHLY, CDR2 FYNNEI. The CDR3 consists of 15 residues. CDR3 loop: CASSDGRQRNTEAFF. The CDR3 DNA follows: TGTGCCAGCAGTGATGGGAGACAGAGGAACACTGAAGCTTTCTTT.

This clonotype was seen at least ten times. The gene calls are TRBV7-2 and TRBJ2-3; D perhaps matches TRBD2 (6 bases). This CDR3 comprises 14 residues. V gave up 3 bases and J gave up 5 bases, with 12 bases separating them. Germline-derived CDR1 and CDR2 are SGHTA and FQGNSA. The chain's CDR3 is CASSFMTSGDTQYF. CDR3 nucleotide sequence: TGTGCCAGCAGCTTTATGACTAGTGGAGATACGCAGTATTTT.

This clonotype was observed at least ten times. The chain has TRBV28 and TRBJ1-5; no firm D call. V was shortened by 5 bases and J by 9 bases, with 11 bases between the two germline ends. CDR1 and CDR2 (germline): MDHEN, SYDVKM. This CDR3 is built from 12 residues. The CDR3 DNA reads TGTGCCAGCAGTCGTGATGGTGGGCCCCAGCATTTT. Encoded protein: CASSRDGGPQHF.

This clonotype was counted ten times or more. This chain joins TRBV15 and TRBJ2-5; weak D call: TRBD2 (5 bases). Trimming pared 0 bases from V and 3 bases from J, leaving 14 bases between. Germline values: CDR1 LNHNV, CDR2 YYDKDF (reference sequence). This CDR3 contains 16 residues. The CDR3 bases are TGTGCCACCAGCAGAGAAGGGTCCACGGGAAAAGAGACCCAGTACTTC. Protein product: CATSREGSTGKETQYF.

This clonotype was seen a handful of times. The chain joins TRBV10-1 to TRBJ2-7; D may be TRBD1 or TRBD2 (5 bases each). In germline, CDR1 is WNHNN, CDR2 SYGVQD (reference sequence). The germline V and J ends were trimmed by 3 bases and 3 bases, with 9 bases remaining between them. CDR3 length: 13 residues. In DNA, the CDR3 is TGCGCCAGCAGTGACGGGACGGGCTACGAGCAGTACTTC. It codes for CASSDGTGYEQYF.

This clonotype came up a few times. This rearrangement joins TRBV11-1 to TRBJ2-7; possibly TRBD1 for D (5 bases). Germline assignment: CDR1 SGHAT and CDR2 FQDESV (reference sequence). The CDR3 totals 14 residues. V was cut by 2 bases and J by 3 bases, with 11 bases left in between. CDR3 amino acids: CASSLRWGYYEQYF. Here the CDR3 DNA reads TGTGCCAGCAGCTTAAGGTGGGGCTACTACGAGCAGTACTTC.

Only a few counts were recorded for this clonotype. The chain couples TRBV12-3 or TRBV12-4 to TRBJ2-7; D uncertain. The V end lost 3 bases, the J end lost 0 bases, and 9 bases lay between the germline ends. The CDR3 is made up of 14 amino acids. The CDR3 DNA sequence: TGTGCCAGCAGTTTTGGGCTAGGCTCCTACGAGCAGTACTTC. Translated, it gives CASSFGLGSYEQYF.

V usage is TRBV29-1 and J usage is TRBJ2-5; no firm D call. The CDR3 has 11 residues. Trimming cost V 7 bases and J 3 bases, with 9 bases left between them. The germline CDR1 and CDR2 sequences are SQVTM and ANQGSEA. This chain's CDR3 is CSASMEETQYF. The CDR3 coding sequence is TGCAGCGCTTCGATGGAAGAGACCCAGTACTTC.

A remark on this clonotype: Possible read error: a much larger clone is one base away. The J gene is TRBJ2-7, the V gene TRBV20-1; D remains ambiguous. CDR1 is DFQATT, CDR2 SNEGSKA, per germline (reference sequence). Trimming pared 5 bases from V and 11 bases from J, leaving 25 bases between. The CDR3 sequence is 14 residues long. The CDR3 DNA is TGCAGTGCTCCCTCAACTTCTGCTCTAGAGACCAAGTACTTC. The encoded protein is CSAPSTSALETKYF.

This clonotype was picked up a small number of times. The chain recombines TRBV28 with TRBJ1-5, with D maybe TRBD1 (5 bases). This CDR3 contains 16 residues. The ends were cut back, 6 bases at V and 9 bases at J, with 24 bases in the middle. Per germline, CDR1 MDHEN and CDR2 SYDVKM. This CDR3 reads CASSPPGRESRRPQHF. CDR3 nucleotide sequence: TGTGCCAGCAGCCCCCCGGGGCGGGAGTCTAGGAGGCCCCAGCATTTT.

This clonotype was found many times. The J gene is TRBJ1-5, the V gene TRBV6-1; unclear D gene. Trimming removed 2 bases at V and 4 bases at J, with 6 bases between. The CDR3 loop spans 13 amino acids. Germline lookup yields CDR1 MNHNS and CDR2 SASEGT. CDR3 sequence reads: CASSEMGNQPQHF. CDR3 nucleotide sequence: TGTGCCAGCAGTGAAATGGGGAATCAGCCCCAGCATTTT.

This chain links TRBV2 with TRBJ2-7; 9 nucleotides line up with TRBD1. CDR1 SNHLY and CDR2 FYNNEI come from the germline V gene. Trimming took 8 bases from V and 4 from J; bases not matched to a gene: 9. The CDR3 has 14 residues. This CDR3 is CASGDGTGTYEQYF. For the CDR3, the DNA is TGTGCCAGCGGGGACGGGACAGGGACGTACGAGCAGTACTTC.

This clonotype has at least ten counts. The V call is TRBV28, the J call TRBJ1-5; weak D call: TRBD1 (6 bases). Germline CDR1 reads MDHEN; CDR2 reads SYDVKM. The CDR3 sequence is 13 residues long. Trimming took off 8 bases at V and 7 bases at J, with 15 bases between the two ends. This CDR3 reads CASCSGVLQPQHF. The CDR3 DNA follows: TGTGCCAGCTGCTCAGGGGTCCTCCAGCCCCAGCATTTT.

The chain has TRBV5-1 and TRBJ1-3; D ambiguous. Trimming left V 0 bases short and J 0 bases short, with 13 bases between. Per the germline V gene, CDR1 is SGHRS and CDR2 is YFSETQ. The CDR3 has 17 amino acids. The DNA for the CDR3 is TGCGCCAGCAGCTTGGGCCAGGTAGATTTCTCTGGAAACACCATATATTTT. Translated, it gives CASSLGQVDFSGNTIYF.

This clonotype was counted many times. This sequence joins TRBV6-1 and TRBJ2-7; weak D call: TRBD2 (6 bases). CDR1 is MNHNS, CDR2 SASEGT, per germline. Trimming stripped 5 bases from V and 3 bases from J, with 11 bases between. This CDR3 is 13 amino acids long. The CDR3 spells CASSFSRGYEQYF. The CDR3 DNA reads as TGTGCCAGCAGTTTTTCGCGGGGCTACGAGCAGTACTTC.

The CDR3 spells CASSLGGGRGTEAFF. Written as DNA, the CDR3 is TGCGCCAGCAGCTTGGGAGGCGGGCGGGGCACTGAAGCTTTCTTT. The genes are TRBV5-1 and TRBJ1-1, with no clear D. V lost 0 bases and J lost 4, with 13 bases in between. The CDR3 is 15 amino acids. Germline CDR1 and CDR2: SGHRS and YFSETQ.

This clonotype was observed at least ten times. V usage is TRBV28 and J usage is TRBJ1-1, with D maybe TRBD1 (6 bases). The ends were cut back, 9 bases at V and 0 bases at J, with 20 bases in the middle. Germline CDR1 and CDR2: MDHEN and SYDVKM. The CDR3 is 16 amino acids. CDR3 nucleotide sequence: TGTGCCAGTACGCCCGGGGGCGCAAAAATGAACACTGAAGCTTTCTTT. It yields the protein CASTPGGAKMNTEAFF.

Regarding this clonotype: A much more abundant neighbour one base away suggests this may be a read error. CDR3 DNA: TGCAGTGCGACTAGCGGGATGGCCTCCTACGAGCAGTACTTC. Residues: CSATSGMASYEQYF. V usage is TRBV20-1 and J usage is TRBJ2-7, with 11 bases matching TRBD2. The junction had 4 bases not matched to a gene; V was cut back by 6 bases and J by 0 bases. This CDR3 region has 14 residues. Per germline, CDR1 DFQATT and CDR2 SNEGSKA (reference sequence).

This clonotype appeared a single time. This chain uses TRBV28 with TRBJ2-1; 9 bases agree with TRBD2. Looked up from germline, CDR1 is MDHEN and CDR2 is SYDVKM. The CDR3 is 17 residues long. With 4 bases clipped from V and 8 bases from J, the junction kept 15 bases outside the gene matches. The CDR3 sequence is CASSSNTQAGGSDEQFF. The CDR3 DNA is TGTGCCAGCAGTTCCAACACCCAAGCGGGGGGCTCGGATGAGCAGTTCTTC.

V usage is TRBV15 and J usage is TRBJ2-3; 8 bases agree with TRBD1. Germline loops: CDR1 LNHNV, CDR2 YYDKDF (reference sequence). The CDR3 contains 13 residues. With 6 bases clipped from V and 7 bases from J, the junction kept 6 bases outside the gene matches. The CDR3 DNA is TGTGCCACCAGGGACAGGGCGGCAAATACGCAGTATTTT. Translating it yields CATRDRAANTQYF.